Many counts were recorded for the clone carrying this TCR beta chain. V gave up 7 bases and J gave up 0 bases, with 12 bases separating them. This CDR3 comprises 14 residues. Looked up from germline, CDR1 is LNHDA and CDR2 is SQIVND (reference sequence). TCRdb recomputed calls from the reads with MiXCR, one row per CDR3 protein. Counted here are hundreds of thousands of distinct CDR3 sequences, 20% to 25% occurring once; the ten biggest clones make up 8%. This sample was taken from a study of T cell repertoires in cytomegalovirus infection. This sequence joins TRBV19 and TRBJ1-1, with D uncertain. The TCR comes from a human donor in good health (CMV status not recorded). Some clones in this sample may be carry-over from other donors' samples. Sequenced input: CD8+ T cells from PBMCs. The CDR3 loop is CASTKQAMNTEAFF. As DNA, the CDR3 is TGTGCCAGTACCAAGCAGGCCATGAACACTGAAGCTTTCTTT.